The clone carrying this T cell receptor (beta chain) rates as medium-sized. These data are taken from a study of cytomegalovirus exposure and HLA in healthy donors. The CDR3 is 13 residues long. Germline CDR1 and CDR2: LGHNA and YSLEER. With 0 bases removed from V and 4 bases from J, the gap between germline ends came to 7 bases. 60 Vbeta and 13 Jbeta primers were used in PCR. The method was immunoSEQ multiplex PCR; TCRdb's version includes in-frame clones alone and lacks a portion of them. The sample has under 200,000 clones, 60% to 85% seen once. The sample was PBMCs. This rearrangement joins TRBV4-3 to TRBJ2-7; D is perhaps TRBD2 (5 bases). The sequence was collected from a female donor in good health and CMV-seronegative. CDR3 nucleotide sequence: TGCGCCAGCAGCCAAGAGAGCGGATACGAGCAGTACTTC. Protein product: CASSQESGYEQYF.